These T cell receptor beta chains were read from a single sample in a study of cytomegalovirus exposure and HLA in healthy donors. TCRdb's table, derived via immunoSEQ multiplex PCR, lists solely in-frame clones and lacks some. The data contain around 150,000 clones, about 61% of them singletons. Sequencing was carried out using PBMCs. The receptor source for this set is a woman aged 40-49 years in good health and CMV-seronegative. CDR3s include the opening cysteine and the closing phenylalanine or tryptophan. Each record gives: clone size, D gene, V gene, J gene, CDR3 protein, CDR3 DNA. D genes are given only for firm matches. Not every row has a clone size; where given, it reads once, few, many or a size class.

NA	NA	TRBV5-1	TRBJ2-1	CASSFGQPGGYNEQFF	TGCGCCAGCAGCTTCGGCCAGCCGGGCGGGTACAATGAGCAGTTCTTC
NA	TRBD1	TRBV27	TRBJ1-1	CASSFGQGNTEAFF	TGTGCCAGCAGTTTCGGACAGGGGAACACTGAAGCTTTCTTT
NA	TRBD1	TRBV5-1	TRBJ1-1	CASRTPGGTEAFF	TGCGCCAGCAGAACCCCAGGGGGCACTGAAGCTTTCTTT
NA	NA	TRBV20-1	TRBJ2-3	CSLDTQYF	TGCAGTCTAGATACGCAGTATTTT
NA	TRBD1	TRBV15	TRBJ1-6	CATSRYLTGEGDSPLHF	TGTGCCACCAGCAGGTACTTGACAGGGGAGGGGGATTCACCCCTCCACTTT
NA	NA	TRBV13	TRBJ1-1	CASSLFSSLLNTEAFF	TGTGCCAGCAGCCTGTTCTCTTCCCTATTGAACACTGAAGCTTTCTTT
NA	TRBD1	TRBV5-4	TRBJ2-2	CASSPPGTGSGELFF	TGTGCCAGCAGCCCACCCGGGACAGGGTCCGGGGAGCTGTTTTTT
NA	NA	TRBV9	TRBJ2-1	CASSSTRVSYNEQFF	TGTGCCAGCAGCTCGACTAGAGTGTCCTACAATGAGCAGTTCTTC
NA	NA	TRBV28	TRBJ1-1	CATEEIEAFF	TGTGCCACCGAGGAGATAGAAGCTTTCTTT
NA	NA	TRBV6-6	TRBJ1-5	CASRGQFNQPQHF	TGTGCCAGCAGAGGACAGTTCAATCAGCCCCAGCATTTT
NA	TRBD2	TRBV30	TRBJ2-3	CAWGLAGSTDTQYF	TGTGCCTGGGGTTTAGCGGGGTCCACAGATACGCAGTATTTT
NA	NA	TRBV6-1	TRBJ1-5	CASHRAPGGQPQHF	TGTGCCAGCCACAGGGCCCCTGGGGGTCAGCCCCAGCATTTT
NA	NA	TRBV7-2	TRBJ1-3	CASSKGGSGNTIYF	TGTGCCAGCAGCAAGGGCGGGTCTGGAAACACCATATATTTT
NA	TRBD1	TRBV7-8	TRBJ1-2	CASSFATGGPNYGYTF	TGTGCCAGCAGCTTCGCGACAGGGGGACCTAACTATGGCTACACCTTC
NA	TRBD2	TRBV6-5	TRBJ2-1	CASSYAGGLGDEQFF	TGTGCCAGCAGTTACGCGGGGGGGCTCGGGGATGAGCAGTTCTTC
NA	TRBD1	TRBV5-1	TRBJ2-7	CASSSSRTGSNEQYF	TGCGCCAGCAGCTCTAGCCGGACAGGATCCAACGAGCAGTACTTC
few	NA	TRBV5-1	TRBJ1-4	CASSYTGSRLHEKLFF	TGCGCCAGCAGCTATACCGGGAGCCGCCTCCATGAAAAACTGTTTTTT
NA	NA	TRBV28	TRBJ2-5	CASRIMETQYF	TGTGCCAGCAGAATTATGGAGACCCAGTACTTC
few	TRBD2	TRBV4-2	TRBJ2-3	CASSQESLGSGGRDTQYF	TGTGCCAGCAGCCAAGAAAGCCTGGGGAGCGGGGGACGGGATACGCAGTATTTT
few	TRBD1	TRBV29-1	TRBJ2-3	CSGNTGGFKVDTQYF	TGCAGCGGCAACACAGGGGGCTTCAAAGTAGATACGCAGTATTTT
few	NA	TRBV11-2	TRBJ2-7	CASSLDRSRGQYF	TGTGCCAGCAGCTTAGACAGGTCTCGGGGGCAGTACTTC
NA	TRBD1	TRBV7-9	TRBJ2-7	CASSLVVLADRSSYEQYF	TGTGCCAGCAGCTTAGTCGTGCTGGCGGACAGGTCCTCCTACGAGCAGTACTTC
NA	TRBD1	TRBV29-1	TRBJ2-1	CSVMPGQAYNEQFF	TGCAGCGTGATGCCGGGACAGGCCTACAATGAGCAGTTCTTC
NA	TRBD1	TRBV5-4	TRBJ1-5	CASSLGPGTGVGQPQHF	TGTGCCAGCAGCCTAGGCCCCGGGACAGGAGTAGGTCAGCCCCAGCATTTT
NA	TRBD1	TRBV7-9	TRBJ1-2	CASSTDRATNYGYTF	TGTGCCAGCAGCACCGACAGGGCGACAAACTATGGCTACACCTTC
few	NA	TRBV7-9	TRBJ1-4	CASRLGSGKLFF	TGTGCCAGCAGATTAGGTAGTGGAAAACTGTTTTTT
NA	NA	TRBV30	TRBJ1-2	CAWSVRGYGYTF	TGTGCCTGGAGTGTACGGGGCTATGGCTACACCTTC
NA	NA	TRBV27	TRBJ1-6	CASSHAQGYNSPLHF	TGTGCCAGCAGTCATGCCCAGGGATATAATTCACCCCTCCACTTT
NA	NA	TRBV7-9	TRBJ1-1	CASSPTSKPEAFF	TGTGCCAGCAGCCCTACCTCGAAGCCTGAAGCTTTCTTT
NA	NA	TRBV19	TRBJ2-5	CASSIGPSGTQYF	TGTGCCAGTAGTATAGGGCCATCGGGGACCCAGTACTTC
NA	NA	TRBV6-1	TRBJ2-7	CASSGEPLSEQYF	TGTGCCAGCAGCGGGGAGCCCCTATCCGAGCAGTACTTC
NA	NA	TRBV9	TRBJ2-5	CASSDNQETQYF	TGTGCCAGCAGCGACAACCAAGAGACCCAGTACTTC
NA	NA	TRBV30	TRBJ2-1	CAWSTSYYNEQFF	TGTGCCTGGAGTACCAGTTATTACAATGAGCAGTTCTTC
NA	TRBD1	TRBV5-1	TRBJ2-5	CASSLGTGVWETQYF	TGCGCCAGCAGCTTGGGGACAGGGGTTTGGGAGACCCAGTACTTC
NA	NA	TRBV25-1	TRBJ1-4	CASSKGALNEKLFF	TGTGCCAGCAGTAAGGGAGCCCTGAATGAAAAACTGTTTTTT
NA	TRBD2	TRBV7-9	TRBJ2-1	CASSDPGGGNEQFF	TGTGCCAGCAGCGACCCGGGAGGGGGCAATGAGCAGTTCTTC
NA	NA	TRBV10-2	TRBJ1-1	CASTLGRGTEAFF	TGCGCCAGCACTCTAGGCAGGGGCACTGAAGCTTTCTTT
NA	NA	TRBV28	TRBJ2-2	CASSFRGRGNTGELFF	TGTGCCAGCAGTTTCAGGGGCCGCGGGAACACCGGGGAGCTGTTTTTT
once	TRBD1	TRBV9	TRBJ2-2	CASSVGGPGQGTGELFF	TGTGCCAGCAGCGTAGGTGGGCCGGGACAGGGGACCGGGGAGCTGTTTTTT
few	NA	TRBV7-9	TRBJ2-7	CASSLTGGGDEQYF	TGTGCCAGCAGCTTAACCGGAGGAGGGGACGAGCAGTACTTC
NA	NA	TRBV7-9	TRBJ2-5	CASSLDQKETQYF	TGTGCCAGCAGCTTAGATCAGAAGGAGACCCAGTACTTC
NA	NA	TRBV30	TRBJ1-6	CAWSVRPGDSPLHF	TGTGCCTGGAGTGTAAGGCCCGGAGATTCACCCCTCCACTTT
NA	NA	TRBV2	TRBJ2-7	CASSRDFSYEQYF	TGTGCCAGCAGCCGGGACTTCTCCTACGAGCAGTACTTC
few	TRBD1	TRBV29-1	TRBJ1-1	CSGDNDREAFF	TGCAGCGGTGACAATGACAGGGAGGCTTTCTTT
NA	TRBD1	TRBV2	TRBJ1-5	CASSDTGGKQPQHF	TGTGCCAGCAGTGATACAGGGGGCAAACAGCCCCAGCATTTT
once	TRBD1	TRBV11-2	TRBJ1-5	CASSRGQGAEQPQHF	TGTGCCAGCAGCCGCGGGCAGGGGGCAGAACAGCCCCAGCATTTT
NA	NA	TRBV2	TRBJ2-6	CASSGTAVANVLTF	TGTGCCAGCAGTGGGACAGCTGTCGCCAACGTCCTGACTTTC
NA	NA	TRBV19	TRBJ2-1	CASTGAIGYNEQFF	TGTGCCAGTACGGGAGCTATCGGGTACAATGAGCAGTTCTTC
NA	NA	TRBV10-1	TRBJ2-7	CASTPAATESSYEQYF	TGCGCCAGCACCCCCGCAGCTACGGAGAGCTCCTACGAGCAGTACTTC
NA	NA	TRBV5-1	TRBJ2-7	CASSLGRSYEQYF	TGCGCCAGCAGCTTGGGTCGCAGCTACGAGCAGTACTTC
NA	NA	TRBV7-2	TRBJ1-5	CASSFRGGQPQHF	TGTGCCAGTAGCTTCAGGGGCGGTCAGCCCCAGCATTTT
few	NA	TRBV4-3	TRBJ2-1	CASSQVSFQGLNEQFF	TGCGCCAGCAGCCAAGTGAGTTTCCAGGGGCTGAATGAGCAGTTCTTC
NA	TRBD1	TRBV19	TRBJ1-2	CASSPRDRGRYGYTF	TGTGCCAGTAGTCCCCGGGACAGGGGGAGGTATGGCTACACCTTC
few	TRBD1	TRBV28	TRBJ1-2	CASSSTGQGVFYGYTF	TGTGCCAGCAGTTCCACGGGACAGGGGGTCTTCTATGGCTACACCTTC
NA	NA	TRBV28	TRBJ1-5	CASSLVQSNQPQHF	TGTGCCAGCAGTTTAGTTCAGAGCAATCAGCCCCAGCATTTT
few	NA	TRBV5-1	TRBJ1-6	CASSLSSYNSPLHF	TGCGCCAGCAGCTTGTCATCCTATAATTCACCCCTCCACTTT
few	NA	TRBV18	TRBJ1-2	CASSTSLADTYGYTF	TGTGCCAGCTCCACCTCCTTGGCAGACACCTATGGCTACACCTTC
NA	TRBD2	TRBV4-3	TRBJ2-4	CASSQDKGRKIGGGTKNIQYF	TGCGCCAGCAGCCAAGATAAGGGGCGGAAGATTGGGGGGGGGACCAAAAACATTCAGTACTTC
NA	NA	TRBV6-5	TRBJ1-2	CASRRVQDYGYTF	TGTGCCAGTCGGAGGGTTCAGGACTATGGCTACACCTTC
NA	NA	TRBV11-2	TRBJ2-5	CASSLVGGQETQYF	TGTGCCAGCAGCTTAGTGGGGGGCCAAGAGACCCAGTACTTC